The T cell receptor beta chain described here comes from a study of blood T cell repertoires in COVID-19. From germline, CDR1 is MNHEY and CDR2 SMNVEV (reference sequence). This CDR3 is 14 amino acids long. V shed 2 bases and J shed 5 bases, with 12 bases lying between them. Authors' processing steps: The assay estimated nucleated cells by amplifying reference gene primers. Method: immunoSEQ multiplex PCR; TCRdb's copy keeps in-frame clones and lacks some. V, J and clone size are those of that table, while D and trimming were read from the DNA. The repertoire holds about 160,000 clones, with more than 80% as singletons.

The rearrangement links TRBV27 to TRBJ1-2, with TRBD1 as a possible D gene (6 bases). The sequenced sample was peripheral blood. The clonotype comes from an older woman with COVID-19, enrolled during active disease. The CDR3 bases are TGTGCCAGCAGTTTAGCGACCGGACAGTATGGCTACACCTTC. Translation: CASSLATGQYGYTF.